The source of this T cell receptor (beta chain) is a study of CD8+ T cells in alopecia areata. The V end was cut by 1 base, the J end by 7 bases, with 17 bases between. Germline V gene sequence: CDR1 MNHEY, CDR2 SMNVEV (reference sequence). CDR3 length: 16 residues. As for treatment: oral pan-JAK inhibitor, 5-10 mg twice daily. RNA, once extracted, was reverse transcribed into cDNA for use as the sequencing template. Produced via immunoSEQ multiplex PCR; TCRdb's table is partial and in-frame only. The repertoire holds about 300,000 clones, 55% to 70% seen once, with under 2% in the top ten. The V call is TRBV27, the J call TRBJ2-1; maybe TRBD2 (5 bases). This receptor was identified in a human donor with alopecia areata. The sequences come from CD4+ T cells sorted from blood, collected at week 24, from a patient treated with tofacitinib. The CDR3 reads CASSLYSGGRRNEQFF. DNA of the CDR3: TGTGCCAGCAGTTTATACTCCGGCGGGCGAAGGAATGAGCAGTTCTTC.